The clone carrying this T cell receptor (beta chain) showed up many times. No antigen is known for it. Lactation, pregnancy, other autoimmune disease or uncontrolled infection led to exclusion of patients. Diagnosis relied on clinical symptoms, serum thyroxine and TRAb, thyroid ultrasound and orbital computed tomography. Regions amplified from RNA transcripts were the TCR beta CDR3 regions. A first-round RT-PCR of the TCR CDR3 used the HTBI primer set. TCRdb processed the multiplex PCR reads anew with MiXCR; each CDR3 protein has one entry. The sample lists about 640,000 distinct CDR3 sequences; around 13% were seen once. The CDR3 length is 14 residues. Germline V lookup: CDR1 KGHDR, CDR2 SFDVKD. V lost 4 bases, J lost 6 bases, and 13 bases lay in between. The data are from a study of T cells in Graves' hyperthyroidism and ophthalmopathy. General study findings and limits: Among thyroid clonotypes expanded above 0.001, most also appeared in blood.

The source of this sequence is a woman aged 45 to 65 with Graves' ophthalmopathy. This chain connects TRBV24-1 to TRBJ2-3, with D possibly matching TRBD1 (5 bases). The material sequenced was blood. In nucleotides, the CDR3 is TGTGCCACCAGTGAGGCTGGGGCATTGGATACGCAGTATTTT. Protein product: CATSEAGALDTQYF.